This TCR beta chain was obtained from a study of cytomegalovirus exposure and HLA in healthy donors. About this clone itself: What it recognizes is unknown.

The CDR3 is made up of 16 amino acids. From germline, CDR1 is SGHAT and CDR2 FQNNGV. The ends lost 6 bases at V and 7 bases at J; junction bases unmatched: 13. Study-wide points: It was reported that TCR beta sequences correctly inferred the HLA-A and HLA-B alleles for most subjects. As a later analysis revealed, most CMV-associated TCR beta chains appeared HLA-restricted. Being productive about 87% or about 30% of the time was typical of most TCR beta V segments in an earlier analysis.

The donors were healthy bone marrow donors. The study ran its PCR with 60 Vbeta and 13 Jbeta primers. Profiling relied on immunoSEQ multiplex PCR, and the TCRdb table lists in-frame clones only, not all of them. This table holds 120,000 or so clones, approximately 80% found once. The genes are TRBV11-2 and TRBJ2-1; 9 bases map to TRBD2. The TCR comes from a man between 25 and 39 years old in good health and CMV-seropositive. Sample: PBMCs. The CDR3 sequence is CASSNLGGGAVNEQFF. The CDR3 region has the DNA TGTGCCAGCAGTAACCTGGGCGGGGGGGCCGTAAATGAGCAGTTCTTC.